Here is one T cell receptor beta chain with its context. What it recognizes is unknown. This entry belongs to a study of CD8+ T cells in alopecia areata. Study background: The drug, oral tofacitinib, was given to treated patients at 5 to 10 mg twice daily.

Treatment denoted: oral pan-JAK inhibitor, 5-10 mg twice daily. cDNA serving as the sequencing template came from extracted, reverse transcribed RNA. Assay used: immunoSEQ multiplex PCR; TCRdb lists only in-frame clones, some missing. The table has more than 150,000 clones, about 51% seen once. Regarding the study as a whole: Elevated clonality characterized lesional scalp relative to normal scalp, particularly in alopecia totalis/universalis. Scalp repertoires also include resident alphabeta T cells from normal skin.

Germline assignment: CDR1 SNHLY and CDR2 FYNNEI. The V segment lost 2 bases and the J segment 5 bases; nucleotides outside the gene matches: 8. The length of the CDR3 is 15 residues. The sequences come from CD8+ T cells sorted from blood, collected around week 52, from a patient treated with tofacitinib. The receptor was derived from a human donor with alopecia areata. The chain recombines TRBV2 with TRBJ1-2, with 7 positions matching TRBD1. The CDR3: CASSEWQGVFYGYTF. DNA for the CDR3: TGTGCCAGCAGTGAATGGCAGGGGGTTTTTTATGGCTACACCTTC. The full variable domain, its missing parts supplied by reference TRBV2 and TRBJ1-2, is EPEVTQTPSHQVTQMGQEVILRCVPISNHLYFYWYRQILGQKVEFLVSFYNNEISEKSEIFDDQFSVERPDGSNFTLKIRSTKLEDSAMYFCASSEWQGVFYGYTFGSGTRLTVV.